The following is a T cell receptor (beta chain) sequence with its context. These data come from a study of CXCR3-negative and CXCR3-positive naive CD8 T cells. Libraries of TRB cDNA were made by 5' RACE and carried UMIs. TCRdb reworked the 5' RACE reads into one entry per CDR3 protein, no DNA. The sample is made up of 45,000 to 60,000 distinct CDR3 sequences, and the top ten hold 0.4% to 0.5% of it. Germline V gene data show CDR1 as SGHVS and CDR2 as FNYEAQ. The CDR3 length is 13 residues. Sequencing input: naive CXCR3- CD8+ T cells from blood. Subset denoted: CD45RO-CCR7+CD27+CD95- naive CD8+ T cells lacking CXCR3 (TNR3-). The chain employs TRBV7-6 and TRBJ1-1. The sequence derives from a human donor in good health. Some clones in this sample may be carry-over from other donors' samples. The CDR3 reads CASSLGLDSEAFF. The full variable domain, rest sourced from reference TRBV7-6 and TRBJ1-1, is GAGVSQSPRYKVTKRGQDVALRCDPISGHVSLYWYRQALGQGPEFLTYFNYEAQQDKSGLPNDRFSAERPEGSISTLTIQRTEQRDSAMYRCASSLGLDSEAFFGQGTRLTVV.